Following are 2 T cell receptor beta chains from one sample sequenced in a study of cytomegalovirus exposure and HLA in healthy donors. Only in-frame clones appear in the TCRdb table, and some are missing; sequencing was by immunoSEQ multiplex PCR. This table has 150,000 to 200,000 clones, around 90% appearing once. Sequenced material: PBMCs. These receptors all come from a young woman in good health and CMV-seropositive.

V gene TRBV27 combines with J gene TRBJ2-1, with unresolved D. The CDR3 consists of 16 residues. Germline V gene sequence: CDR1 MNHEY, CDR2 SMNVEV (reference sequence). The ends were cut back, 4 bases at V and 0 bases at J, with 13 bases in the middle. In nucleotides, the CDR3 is TGTGCCAGCAGTTCCAAGACACTGAGCTCCTACAATGAGCAGTTCTTC. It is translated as CASSSKTLSSYNEQFF.

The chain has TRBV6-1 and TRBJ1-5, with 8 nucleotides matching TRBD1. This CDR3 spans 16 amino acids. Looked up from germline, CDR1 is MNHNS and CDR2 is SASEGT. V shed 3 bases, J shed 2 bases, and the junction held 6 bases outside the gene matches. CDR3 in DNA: TGTGCCAGCAGTGACCCAGGGGGCAGAGGCAATCAGCCCCAGCATTTT. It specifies CASSDPGGRGNQPQHF.